This T cell receptor beta chain comes out of a study of CD8+CD57+ T cells in acquired aplastic anemia. It was genomic DNA that served as the template for profiling TCR beta VDJ and CDR3. TCRdb analysed the reads with MiXCR anew, one entry per CDR3 protein. The sample holds 310,000 or so distinct CDR3 sequences; approximately 57% are singletons and the top ten take roughly 1.2%. All sequencing subjects had displayed CD8+CD57+ cell expansion on flow cytometry. By the time of blood sampling, patients had still received no therapy. Sequencing used sorted CD4+, CD8+, or CD8+CD57+ T cells (not recorded which) from PBMCs. This TCR was recovered from a human donor with aplastic anemia.

CDR3 region: CASSSTDTGEETQYF. The CDR3 region has the DNA TGTGCCAGCAGCTCCACGGACACAGGGGAAGAGACCCAGTACTTC. The J gene is TRBJ2-5, the V gene TRBV7-9, with 7 bases that match TRBD1. From germline, CDR1 is SEHNR and CDR2 FQNEAQ (reference sequence). The length of the CDR3 is 15 residues. The V segment lost 4 bases and the J segment 3 bases; nucleotides outside the gene matches: 8.